The clone carrying this T cell receptor (beta chain) has only a few counts. The target antigen is unknown. This sample stems from a study of CD8 T cells in ankylosing spondylitis. The study, taken as a whole, reports: What appeared characteristic of ankylosing spondylitis blood was a TCR beta motif of seven to nine highly homologous variants. Existing reports had already noted some motif variants in reactive arthritis synovial fluid and blood. Significant enrichment of disease-linked clones was reportedly seen in matched ankylosing spondylitis synovial fluid.

The length of the CDR3 is 13 residues. Germline assignment: CDR1 SQVTM and CDR2 ANQGSEA. V lost 4 bases and J 5 bases, leaving 13 bases between the germline ends. Making use of molecular barcodes, quantitative 5'-RACE generated TCR beta libraries. TCRdb processed the 5' RACE reads anew with MiXCR; each CDR3 protein has one entry. The sample lists about 400,000 distinct CDR3 sequences, about a fifth occurring once. Input material: blood, either unsorted or a sorted T cell fraction (not recorded which). V gene TRBV29-1 combines with J gene TRBJ2-3; a possible D gene is TRBD1 (5 bases). This receptor was obtained from a male donor with ankylosing spondylitis. The CDR3 sequence is CSVVLGQGDTQYF. The CDR3 coding sequence is TGCAGCGTTGTTTTGGGGCAAGGAGATACGCAGTATTTT.